The next 15 T cell receptor beta chains were all read from a single sample in a study of blood T cells in healthy people across ages (dated by TCRdb to about 2015). Receptors were amplified or captured by 5' RACE. The instrument given in TCRdb is Illumina HiSeq 2500. The second PCR ran for roughly 7 to 11 cycles and used a J-beta primer mix along with a sample-barcoded 5' primer. In-frame beta chains were kept once TCRdb had trimmed the public reads at Q25 with fastp and called clones with MiXCR. Records with the same CDR3 protein are collapsed into one entry carrying the most frequent genes and DNA. This sample lists roughly 1,300,000 distinct CDR3 sequences; almost 60% were detected once. The leading ten clones occupy over 5% of the sample. What was sequenced was blood. These receptors originate from a man between 18 and 29 years old in good health.

A single count supports this clonotype. The chain employs TRBV12-3 or TRBV12-4 and TRBJ2-1, with TRBD2 identical over 10 bases. The CDR3 length is 15 residues. V lost 6 bases and J lost 10; bases outside the gene matches: 12. This chain's CDR3 is CASRVPLAGVYEQFF. As DNA, the CDR3 is TGTGCCAGCAGAGTTCCGCTAGCGGGAGTATACGAGCAGTTCTTC.

This chain connects TRBV4-3 to TRBJ2-7, with TRBD2 identical over 8 bases. The DNA end is a closer match to TRBJ2-5, so the J assignment may be wrong. Germline V lookup: CDR1 LGHNA, CDR2 YSLEER. This CDR3 is built from 16 residues. CDR3: CASSQDSGTSSETQYF. Written as DNA, the CDR3 is TGCGCCAGCAGCCAAGATTCGGGGACTAGTTCAGAGACCCAGTACTTC.

The gene calls are TRBV3-1 and TRBJ2-4, with D hard to call. Germline V gene lookup returns CDR1 LGHDT and CDR2 YNNKEL (reference sequence). The CDR3 sequence is 13 residues long. V was shortened by 1 base and J by 10 bases, with 11 bases between the two germline ends. The CDR3 protein is CASSQGASGIQYF. The CDR3 nucleotides read TGTGCCAGCAGCCAAGGGGCTAGTGGTATTCAGTACTTC.

This clonotype was seen repeatedly, ten times or more. V gene TRBV3-1 combines with J gene TRBJ1-2; D unresolved. The CDR3 has 15 amino acids. Germline values: CDR1 LGHDT, CDR2 YNNKEL (reference sequence). V was shortened by 3 bases and J by 2 bases, with 13 bases between the two germline ends. CDR3 DNA sequence: TGTGCCAGCAGCCAGGCGCTCGAGTGGAACTATGGCTACACCTTC. It codes for CASSQALEWNYGYTF.

The chain couples TRBV2 to TRBJ1-5; tentative D call: TRBD1 (5 bases). Germline V CDR1 and CDR2: SNHLY, FYNNEI. The V and J ends lost 7 bases and 5 bases respectively, with 12 bases between them. The CDR3 runs 13 residues. CDR3: CASTAGGYQPQHF. The DNA of the CDR3 is TGTGCCAGCACCGCGGGGGGTTATCAGCCCCAGCATTTT.

V usage is TRBV5-1 and J usage is TRBJ2-5; 10 bases map to TRBD1. This CDR3 spans 15 amino acids. The germline CDR1 and CDR2 sequences are SGHRS and YFSETQ. V was clipped by 4 bases and J by 5 bases; unmatched bases: 8. This CDR3 is CASSTQDRGFETQYF. DNA of the CDR3: TGCGCCAGCAGCACCCAGGACAGGGGGTTTGAGACCCAGTACTTC.

The sample holds a few counts of this clonotype. V and J are TRBV7-2 and TRBJ1-2; D is uncertain. The V end was cut by 5 bases, the J end by 4 bases, with 14 bases between. Germline CDR1 is SGHTA and CDR2 is FQGNSA. The CDR3 spans 14 residues. The CDR3 loop is CASSPQSLRYGYTF. CDR3 coding DNA: TGTGCCAGCAGCCCCCAGTCTCTCCGCTATGGCTACACCTTC.

The chain employs TRBV6-1 and TRBJ2-5; TRBD1 aligns across 7 bases. In germline, CDR1 is MNHNS, CDR2 SASEGT. V was clipped by 6 bases and J by 5 bases; unmatched bases: 9. This CDR3 has 14 amino acids. CDR3 protein: CASRTRQGIETQYF. The CDR3 DNA reads as TGTGCCAGCAGAACCAGACAGGGAATCGAGACCCAGTACTTC.

This rearrangement joins TRBV15 to TRBJ2-3; D not certain. CDR1 and CDR2 (germline): LNHNV, YYDKDF (reference sequence). This CDR3 is 15 amino acids long. Trimming stripped 3 bases from V and 6 bases from J, with 16 bases between. The CDR3: CATSSTRNVVDTQYF. CDR3 nucleotide sequence: TGTGCCACCAGCAGCACTCGTAACGTTGTTGATACGCAGTATTTT.

This clonotype occurred a few times. The rearrangement links TRBV29-1 to TRBJ2-5, with 7 bases matching TRBD2. Unmatched junction bases numbered 14, after V lost 5 bases and J lost 2 bases. There are 16 residues in the CDR3. The germline V gene encodes CDR1 SQVTM and CDR2 ANQGSEA. The CDR3 loop reads CSVFEWEGDPQETQYF. The CDR3 DNA reads as TGCAGCGTTTTTGAATGGGAGGGAGACCCTCAAGAGACCCAGTACTTC.

The chain carries TRBV14 and TRBJ2-3; 10 bases map to TRBD2. The V gene's germline CDR1 is SGHDN and CDR2 FVKESK. V dropped 2 bases and J dropped 5; count of bases not matched to a gene: 13. This CDR3 is built from 18 residues. The CDR3 nucleotides are TGTGCCAGCAGCCAATTACAAACCGGGACTAGCGATATAGATACGCAGTATTTT. It is translated as CASSQLQTGTSDIDTQYF.

V usage is TRBV28 and J usage is TRBJ2-3, with 12 bases that match TRBD2. This CDR3 has 18 residues. The ends lost 4 bases at V and 5 bases at J; junction bases unmatched: 13. Germline V gives CDR1 MDHEN, CDR2 SYDVKM. CDR3 residues: CASSSSLTSGGAIDTQYF. The CDR3 DNA follows: TGTGCCAGCAGTTCCTCTTTGACTAGCGGGGGAGCGATAGATACGCAGTATTTT.

Comments on this clonotype: An end of the junction does not agree with germline; a read error may underlie this. The rearrangement links TRBV20-1 to TRBJ2-7; TRBD2 agrees at 11 bases. The CDR3 runs 15 residues. The germline V gene has CDR1 DFQATT and CDR2 SNEGSKA (reference sequence). The CDR3 coding sequence is TGCAGTACTAGATCCCCTAGCGGGGGGAACTACGAGCAGTACTTC. Translated, it gives CSTRSPSGGNYEQYF.

This chain joins TRBV5-1 and TRBJ2-1, with 12 bases that match TRBD2. The germline gives CDR1 SGHRS, CDR2 YFSETQ. This CDR3 spans 17 amino acids. J lost 7 bases, V lost 4 bases, and 12 bases had no gene match. The DNA for the CDR3 is TGCGCCAGCAGCGGCATACTCTCTCTAGCGGGAGGGAATGAGCAGTTCTTC. It translates to CASSGILSLAGGNEQFF.

This clonotype was counted only a few times. The chain links TRBV7-2 to TRBJ2-4; tentatively, D is TRBD1 or TRBD2 (6 bases each). CDR1 and CDR2 (germline): SGHTA, FQGNSA. The V end lost 5 bases, the J end lost 3 bases, and 11 bases lay between the germline ends. The CDR3 totals 14 residues. CDR3 nucleotide sequence: TGTGCCAGCAGCAAGGGGGGAAGCAAAAACATTCAGTACTTC. This encodes CASSKGGSKNIQYF. The variable domain in full, completed from reference TRBV7-2 and TRBJ2-4, reads GAGVSQSPSNKVTEKGKDVELRCDPISGHTALYWYRQSLGQGLEFLIYFQGNSAPDKSGLPSDRFSAERTGGSVSTLTIQRTQQEDSAVYLCASSKGGSKNIQYFGAGTRLSVL.